The clone carrying this TCR beta chain was seen just once. Antigen: not known. V gave up 3 bases and J gave up 3 bases, with 13 bases separating them. The CDR3 covers 15 residues. Germline lookup yields CDR1 KGHSH and CDR2 LQKENI. The source of the sample is a study of a mutant IDH1 vaccine in newly diagnosed glioma. Study in general: Treated patients, about 60% male and 37.5% female, averaged approximately 40 years of age. Most patients had received both radiotherapy and temozolomide, the prior options being radiotherapy, temozolomide, or both. Study-wide points: Vaccine-induced immune responses were detected in about 93% of patients.

TCRdb's copy holds only in-frame clones and misses some; the assay was immunoSEQ multiplex PCR. This sample yields some 38,000 clones, of which about nine tenths are seen a single time; approximately 20% belongs to the top ten. Documented time point: baseline, week 1 (first vaccination visit). Specified treatment: pre-vaccination baseline after standard-of-care therapy. Each donor presented with a new WHO grade 3 or 4 astrocytoma that tested IDH1-mutant and showed ATRX loss. The clonotype was recovered from a man between 18 and 29 years old with glioma. This chain connects TRBV18 to TRBJ2-3; maybe TRBD2 (6 bases). Sequenced material: PBMCs, taken from a glioma patient treated with radiotherapy, temozolomide or both. In DNA form, the CDR3 reads TGTGCCAGCTCACCGGGATTTGGGGGGACAGATACGCAGTATTTT. This gives the protein CASSPGFGGTDTQYF.